These 30 T cell receptor beta chains came from one sample sequenced in a study of cytomegalovirus exposure and HLA in healthy donors. This PCR relied on a set of 60 Vbeta primers and 13 Jbeta primers. Produced via immunoSEQ multiplex PCR; TCRdb's table is partial and in-frame only. The sample totals 200,000 to 250,000 clones. The sequencing input was PBMCs. Receptors were obtained from a girl aged 2-15 years in good health and CMV-seropositive.

Comments on this clone: The identical CDR3 is also encoded by other nucleotide sequences in the sample. V is TRBV6-5 and J is TRBJ1-1; D remains unclear. The V and J ends lost 5 bases and 11 bases respectively, with 21 bases between them. Germline-derived CDR1 and CDR2 are MNHEY and SVGAGI. The CDR3 is made up of 14 amino acids. The CDR3 reads CASSPRQARYEAFF. The CDR3 DNA reads as TGTGCCAGCAGTCCCCGCCAGGCCAGATATGAGGCTTTCTTT.

The J gene is TRBJ1-4, the V gene TRBV7-2; tentatively, D is TRBD1 (5 bases). Germline lookup yields CDR1 SGHTA and CDR2 FQGNSA. The CDR3 spans 16 residues. Trimming took 5 bases from V and 1 from J, leaving 14 bases between them. CDR3 loop: CASSISPGGTNEKLFF. CDR3 in DNA: TGTGCCAGCAGCATTAGCCCGGGGGGAACTAATGAAAAACTGTTTTTT.

The rearrangement links TRBV7-2 to TRBJ2-3; TRBD2 agrees at 9 bases. Germline V gene sequence: CDR1 SGHTA, CDR2 FQGNSA. J was trimmed by 1 base and V by 3 bases; bases with no gene match: 8. The CDR3 is 17 amino acids. CDR3 DNA sequence: TGTGCCAGCAGCTTGCTGGCTAGCGGGGCCCGCACAGATACGCAGTATTTT. This encodes CASSLLASGARTDTQYF.

The chain employs TRBV5-6 and TRBJ2-1; unclear D gene. V was shortened by 2 bases and J by 7 bases, with 7 bases between the two germline ends. CDR3 size: 12 residues. Germline loops: CDR1 SGHDT, CDR2 YYEEEE. CDR3 residues: CASSLTPNEQFF. The DNA for the CDR3 is TGTGCCAGCAGCTTAACACCAAATGAGCAGTTCTTC.

This rearrangement joins TRBV5-1 to TRBJ2-5; perhaps TRBD1 as D (5 bases). The CDR3 has 14 amino acids. Trimming removed 4 bases at V and 1 base at J, with 11 bases between. Germline assignment: CDR1 SGHRS and CDR2 YFSETQ. Here the CDR3 reads CASSKGQGQETQYF. CDR3 nucleotides: TGCGCCAGCAGCAAGGGGCAGGGCCAAGAGACCCAGTACTTC.

V and J are TRBV6-1 and TRBJ1-4, with TRBD1 matching 7 bases. V shed 4 bases, J shed 4 bases, and the junction held 3 bases outside the gene matches. CDR1 is MNHNS and CDR2 is SASEGT in the germline V gene. There are 14 residues in the CDR3. CDR3 amino acids: CASSGHRGNEKLFF. DNA for the CDR3: TGTGCCAGCAGTGGACACAGGGGTAATGAAAAACTGTTTTTT.

The chain has TRBV7-9 and TRBJ2-5, with 12 bases identical to TRBD2. The DNA end is more similar to TRBJ2-7, so the J call may be wrong. CDR3 length: 16 amino acids. Germline CDR1 is SEHNR and CDR2 is FQNEAQ (reference sequence). CDR3 in DNA: TGTGCCAGCAGACATAGACTAGCGGGAGTGGGGTACGAGCAGTACTTC. Its protein product is CASRHRLAGVGYEQYF.

The chain has TRBV5-6 and TRBJ2-1; 7 nucleotides match TRBD2. The CDR3 has 16 amino acids. J lost 0 bases, V lost 0 bases, and 3 bases had no gene match. CDR1 is SGHDT, CDR2 YYEEEE, per germline. CDR3 coding DNA: TGTGCCAGCAGCTTGGTGGCTAGCGGCTCCTACAATGAGCAGTTCTTC. It translates to CASSLVASGSYNEQFF.

This chain connects TRBV2 to TRBJ2-3; a possible D gene is TRBD2 (5 bases). This CDR3 has 16 residues. Germline CDR1 reads SNHLY; CDR2 reads FYNNEI. Trimming took off 3 bases at V and 4 bases at J, with 17 bases between the two ends. CDR3 residues: CASSDGVGDPPDTQYF. DNA of the CDR3: TGTGCCAGCAGTGATGGTGTGGGAGACCCTCCAGATACGCAGTATTTT.

The CDR3 sequence is CASSWASGTQETQYF. CDR3 nucleotides: TGTGCCAGCAGTTGGGCTAGCGGGACCCAAGAGACCCAGTACTTC. The chain combines TRBV27 with TRBJ2-5; 9 bases align to TRBD2. Unmatched junction bases numbered 4, after V lost 4 bases and J lost 1 base. The CDR3 has 15 residues. CDR1 is MNHEY, CDR2 SMNVEV, per germline (reference sequence).

The rearrangement joins TRBV28 to TRBJ1-5; 10 bases are a match to TRBD1. This CDR3 comprises 15 residues. In germline, CDR1 is MDHEN, CDR2 SYDVKM. V shed 4 bases and J 4 bases; nucleotides not matched to a gene: 4. CDR3: CASSSDRGSNQPQHF. DNA for the CDR3: TGTGCCAGCAGTTCGGACAGGGGGAGTAATCAGCCCCAGCATTTT.

The chain has TRBV6-1 and TRBJ2-1, with 7 bases lining up with TRBD2. There are 14 residues in the CDR3. In germline, CDR1 is MNHNS, CDR2 SASEGT. V lost 6 bases to trimming and J lost 4 bases; unmatched junction nucleotides: 6. The CDR3 DNA sequence: TGTGCCAGCAGGGCGGTGGGAGGGTACAATGAGCAGTTCTTC. This encodes CASRAVGGYNEQFF.

V usage is TRBV7-7 and J usage is TRBJ2-3, with a tentative D call TRBD1 (6 bases). The CDR3 has 13 amino acids. The germline V gene has CDR1 SSHAT and CDR2 FNYEAQ (reference sequence). The CDR3 DNA reads TGTGCTATCCACAGGGAGAGCACAGATACGCAGTATTTT. Its translation is CAIHRESTDTQYF.

The CDR3 is CASSLRGSGYQPQHF. The CDR3 DNA follows: TGTGCCAGCAGTTTAAGGGGGTCGGGGTATCAGCCCCAGCATTTT. The chain is built from TRBV28 and TRBJ1-5; a weak D match, TRBD1 (6 bases). The length of the CDR3 is 15 residues. V was clipped by 2 bases and J by 5 bases, with 13 bases between them. The V gene's germline CDR1 is MDHEN and CDR2 SYDVKM.

The chain combines TRBV28 with TRBJ2-1; D is possibly TRBD2 (5 bases). V was clipped by 4 bases and J by 0 bases, with 10 bases between them. This CDR3 region has 15 residues. The germline gives CDR1 MDHEN, CDR2 SYDVKM. The CDR3 here is CASSYIASSYNEQFF. CDR3 sequence (DNA): TGTGCCAGCAGTTATATAGCGAGCTCCTACAATGAGCAGTTCTTC.

The V gene is TRBV27, the J gene TRBJ2-7; possibly TRBD1 for D (5 bases). CDR1 is MNHEY and CDR2 is SMNVEV in the germline V gene (reference sequence). V lost 2 bases, J lost 2 bases, and 13 bases lay in between. This CDR3 spans 15 amino acids. This chain's CDR3 is CASSLLPDTTYEQYF. The CDR3 DNA sequence: TGTGCCAGCAGTTTACTCCCGGACACCACCTACGAGCAGTACTTC.

Turning to this clone: Within the sample, other DNA sequences also encode this same CDR3. This chain connects TRBV2 to TRBJ2-1, with D tentatively TRBD2 (5 bases). CDR3 length: 13 residues. The germline V gene has CDR1 SNHLY and CDR2 FYNNEI. With 5 bases removed from V and 3 bases from J, the gap between germline ends came to 8 bases. The CDR3 nucleotides read TGTGCCAGCAGTAGCGGAATCTACAATGAGCAGTTCTTC. This gives the protein CASSSGIYNEQFF.

This chain links TRBV28 with TRBJ1-2; no reliable D call. CDR3 length equals 13 residues. The V and J ends lost 1 base and 7 bases respectively, with 10 bases between them. From germline, CDR1 is MDHEN and CDR2 SYDVKM. The CDR3 DNA sequence: TGTGCCAGCAGTTTATCCGAGGGTATTGGCTACACCTTC. Translation: CASSLSEGIGYTF.

J is TRBJ1-1 and V is TRBV27; D perhaps matches TRBD1 (6 bases). Looked up from germline, CDR1 is MNHEY and CDR2 is SMNVEV (reference sequence). The CDR3 is 14 residues long. V gave up 5 bases and J gave up 5 bases, with 15 bases separating them. The CDR3 reads CASSLQGKWTEAFF. In DNA form, the CDR3 reads TGTGCCAGCAGTCTACAGGGCAAGTGGACTGAAGCTTTCTTT.

The genes are TRBV18 and TRBJ1-3; a weak D match, TRBD1 (5 bases). V dropped 3 bases and J dropped 3 bases, with 18 bases sitting between them. The CDR3 is made up of 17 amino acids. The germline V gene encodes CDR1 KGHSH and CDR2 LQKENI. In DNA, the CDR3 is TGTGCCAGCTCACCTACAAACCCCGACAGCCGTGGAAACACCATATATTTT. Amino acids: CASSPTNPDSRGNTIYF.

The genes are TRBV10-3 and TRBJ2-3, with 8 nucleotides matching TRBD2. The CDR3 is 16 amino acids. After removal of 6 bases from V and 2 bases from J, the junction contained 10 bases not matched to a gene. Germline V gene sequence: CDR1 ENHRY, CDR2 SYGVKD. This CDR3 is CAIRASAGGNTDTQYF. Written as DNA, the CDR3 is TGTGCCATCAGGGCTAGTGCGGGAGGTAACACAGATACGCAGTATTTT.

CDR3 residues: CASQRDSSGANVLTF. The CDR3 DNA follows: TGTGCCAGCCAGAGGGACAGCTCTGGGGCCAACGTCCTGACTTTC. The J gene is TRBJ2-6, the V gene TRBV6-5, with 7 bases that match TRBD1. The germline V gene has CDR1 MNHEY and CDR2 SVGAGI. The CDR3 length is 15 residues. J lost 0 bases, V lost 8 bases, and 4 bases had no gene match.

The chain employs TRBV7-2 and TRBJ1-4, with 9 bases matching TRBD1. V gave up 4 bases and J gave up 7 bases; unmatched junction bases: 7. The CDR3 length is 15 residues. The V gene's germline CDR1 is SGHTA and CDR2 FQGNSA. The CDR3 DNA sequence: TGTGCCAGCAGCTCATTAGGACAGGGGTTTGAAAAACTGTTTTTT. Protein product: CASSSLGQGFEKLFF. The full variable domain, completed using reference TRBV7-2 and TRBJ1-4, is GAGVSQSPSNKVTEKGKDVELRCDPISGHTALYWYRQSLGQGLEFLIYFQGNSAPDKSGLPSDRFSAERTGGSVSTLTIQRTQQEDSAVYLCASSSLGQGFEKLFFGSGTQLSVL.

This chain connects TRBV4-1 to TRBJ1-4; possibly TRBD1 for D (6 bases). Germline V gives CDR1 MGHRA, CDR2 YSYEKL. V lost 4 bases and J lost 8, with 14 bases in between. The CDR3 is 14 amino acids. DNA of the CDR3: TGCGCCAGCAGCCCGCCCGGGACACTAGAAAAACTGTTTTTT. It yields the protein CASSPPGTLEKLFF.

The chain links TRBV2 to TRBJ2-7, with TRBD2 matching 8 bases. This CDR3 is built from 13 residues. The V segment lost 5 bases and the J segment 4 bases; nucleotides outside the gene matches: 4. In germline, CDR1 is SNHLY, CDR2 FYNNEI. CDR3 loop: CASSLAGPYEQYF. As DNA, the CDR3 is TGTGCCAGCAGTTTAGCGGGACCTTACGAGCAGTACTTC.

The rearrangement links TRBV27 to TRBJ2-7; 9 bases align to TRBD2. Germline trimming cut 4 bases from V and 2 bases from J; bases unmatched to any gene: 12. Germline lookup yields CDR1 MNHEY and CDR2 SMNVEV (reference sequence). This CDR3 has 17 residues. CDR3 nucleotides: TGTGCCAGCAGTTCCCTTAGCGGCCTAGCGGGGCCCTACGAGCAGTACTTC. It translates to CASSSLSGLAGPYEQYF.

The V call is TRBV7-2, the J call TRBJ2-1; tentative D call: TRBD2 (6 bases). CDR1 SGHTA and CDR2 FQGNSA come from the germline V gene. The CDR3 consists of 15 residues. The V gene lost 1 base and the J gene lost 4 bases, with 11 bases spanning the gap. The CDR3, as DNA: TGTGCCAGCAGCTTAGGGCCGGCGGGATACAATGAGCAGTTCTTC. Its protein is CASSLGPAGYNEQFF.

The chain links TRBV5-6 to TRBJ2-1; 11 bases agree with TRBD2. This CDR3 spans 15 amino acids. Germline V gives CDR1 SGHDT, CDR2 YYEEEE. With V trimmed by 1 base and J by 5 bases, 2 bases remained unmatched. CDR3 protein: CASSLRLAGNNEQFF. CDR3 coding DNA: TGTGCCAGCAGCTTGAGACTAGCGGGGAACAATGAGCAGTTCTTC.

CDR3 residues: CASNRQALSGANVLTF. CDR3 bases: TGTGCCAGCAATAGACAGGCCCTCTCTGGGGCCAACGTCCTGACTTTC. The chain is built from TRBV28 and TRBJ2-6, with D perhaps TRBD1 (6 bases). Per the germline V gene, CDR1 is MDHEN and CDR2 is SYDVKM. The CDR3 is 16 residues long. V shed 7 bases and J shed 0 bases, with 13 bases lying between them.

The chain couples TRBV28 to TRBJ1-4; TRBD1 agrees at 7 bases. V trimming: 6 bases; J trimming: 6 bases; junction bases outside the gene matches: 13. Germline CDR1 MDHEN, CDR2 SYDVKM. This CDR3 is built from 16 residues. In nucleotides, the CDR3 is TGTGCCAGCAGCCTACCGGTAGGGGGCGGTCATGAAAAACTGTTTTTT. Amino acid sequence: CASSLPVGGGHEKLFF. The full variable domain, with the rest looked up from reference TRBV28 and TRBJ1-4, is DVKVTQSSRYLVKRTGEKVFLECVQDMDHENMFWYRQDPGLGLRLIYFSYDVKMKEKGDIPEGYSVSREKKERFSLILESASTNQTSMYLCASSLPVGGGHEKLFFGSGTQLSVL.